One sample yielded the 5 T cell receptor beta chains listed below, sequenced in a study of CD8+ T cells in alopecia areata. The sample's treatment: oral pan-JAK inhibitor, 5-10 mg twice daily. Extraction and reverse transcription of RNA yielded cDNA as the sequencing template. The assay was immunoSEQ multiplex PCR, and TCRdb's table has in-frame clones only and misses some. The sample yields roughly 180,000 clones, 40% to 65% seen once. This specimen was CD8+ T cells sorted from blood, taken at week 24, from a patient treated with tofacitinib. The receptors derive from a human donor with alopecia areata.

Concerning this clone itself: The junction shows a germline mismatch at one end, possibly a read error. V is TRBV30 and J is TRBJ1-4, with D hard to call. Germline V lookup: CDR1 GTSNPN, CDR2 SVGIG (reference sequence). The CDR3 length is 11 residues. The CDR3 protein is CAWRKPPSTVF. The CDR3, as DNA: TGTGCCTGGAGGAAGCCACCGAGTACCGTTTTT. The full variable domain, rest sourced from reference TRBV30 and TRBJ1-4, is SQTIHQWPATLVQPVGSPLSLECTVEGTSNPNLYWYRQAAGRGLQLLFYSVGIGQISSEVPQNLSASRPQDRQFILSSKKLLLSDSGFYLCAWRKPPSTVFGSGTQLSVL.

V gene TRBV7-2 combines with J gene TRBJ2-5, with D possibly TRBD1 on 6 matching bases. V was shortened by 5 bases and J by 5 bases, with 15 bases between the two germline ends. The length of the CDR3 is 14 residues. In germline, CDR1 is SGHTA, CDR2 FQGNSA. DNA of the CDR3: TGTGCCAGCAGCACATACAGGGATGCGGAGACCCAGTACTTC. Translating it yields CASSTYRDAETQYF.

The table lists this clone with a count of one. This chain uses TRBV10-2 with TRBJ2-1, with D unclear. Germline V gene lookup returns CDR1 WSHSY and CDR2 SAAADI. CDR3 length: 13 amino acids. Trimming cost V 3 bases and J 3 bases, with 6 bases left between them. The CDR3 DNA follows: TGCGCCAGCAGTGACCAGATCTACAATGAGCAGTTCTTC. It translates to CASSDQIYNEQFF.

The chain has TRBV11-2 and TRBJ2-3; 8 nucleotides align to TRBD2. This CDR3 has 15 residues. The ends lost 1 base at V and 2 bases at J; junction bases unmatched: 2. From germline, CDR1 is SGHAT and CDR2 FQNNGV. The chain's CDR3 is CASSLGRGDTDTQYF. CDR3 in DNA: TGTGCCAGCAGCTTAGGGCGGGGGGACACAGATACGCAGTATTTT.

The chain recombines TRBV29-1 with TRBJ2-3; D is unresolved. The CDR3 is made up of 13 amino acids. The V end was cut by 2 bases, the J end by 4 bases, with 10 bases between. Germline-derived CDR1 and CDR2 are SQVTM and ANQGSEA. The CDR3 here is CSVEKGSPDTQYF. In DNA form, the CDR3 reads TGCAGCGTTGAAAAGGGTTCCCCAGATACGCAGTATTTT.